One sample yielded the 30 T cell receptor beta chains listed below, sequenced in a study of blood T cells in healthy people across ages. Primers used in a second PCR of roughly 6 to 11 cycles were a sample-barcoded 5' primer and a J-beta primer mix. TCRdb analysed the 5' RACE reads with MiXCR anew, one entry per CDR3 protein. The sample comprises roughly 1,800,000 distinct CDR3 sequences, just under 50% of which are singletons, and less than 2.5% rests with the top ten. Sequencing was done on a sample of blood. The source of these receptors is a middle-aged woman in good health.

As regards this clonotype: This clone may be a read error of a much larger clone one base away. The chain couples TRBV7-2 to TRBJ2-6; 7 bases fit TRBD1. The CDR3 runs 15 residues. Germline values: CDR1 SGHTA, CDR2 FQGNSA. The DNA for the CDR3 is TGTGCCAGCAGCTTGGGACAGCCTGGGGCCGACGTCCTGACTTTC. This sequence encodes CASSLGQPGADVLTF.

This clonotype appeared a few times. The chain couples TRBV10-3 to TRBJ2-7, with 8 bases identical to TRBD2. Per the germline V gene, CDR1 is ENHRY and CDR2 is SYGVKD. V was clipped by 2 bases and J by 2 bases; unmatched bases: 5. The CDR3 is 15 amino acids. CDR3 DNA: TGTGCCATCAGTGAGGTTAGCGGGGCCGCCTACGAGCAGTACTTC. Its protein product is CAISEVSGAAYEQYF.

The V call is TRBV6-2 or TRBV6-3, the J call TRBJ2-4; TRBD1 agrees at 10 bases. The tail of the sequence fits TRBJ2-7 better, so the J call may be wrong. Germline V gene sequence: CDR1 MNHEY, CDR2 SVGEGT. The CDR3 sequence is 15 residues long. This chain's CDR3 is CASTLSGTGAYEQYF. The CDR3 nucleotides are TGTGCCAGCACCCTCTCCGGGACAGGGGCCTACGAGCAGTACTTC.

J is TRBJ2-3 and V is TRBV2; 7 nucleotides match TRBD1. V dropped 3 bases and J dropped 6; count of bases not matched to a gene: 3. CDR3 length equals 13 residues. Germline V gives CDR1 SNHLY, CDR2 FYNNEI. In nucleotides, the CDR3 is TGTGCCAGCAGTGACACCAGGGGGGATACGCAGTATTTT. Translated: CASSDTRGDTQYF.

The chain has TRBV7-2 and TRBJ2-1, with 12 bases that match TRBD2. CDR1 and CDR2 (germline): SGHTA, FQGNSA. This CDR3 has 17 amino acids. Trimming took 1 base from V and 9 from J; bases not matched to a gene: 10. The CDR3 reads CASSLGGWTSGEGEQFF. The CDR3 DNA is TGTGCCAGCAGCTTAGGAGGCTGGACTAGCGGGGAGGGTGAGCAGTTCTTC.

In this sample, this clonotype turned up a few times. The CDR3 sequence is CAISPRAGWGEDTQYF. In nucleotides, the CDR3 is TGTGCCATCAGTCCCCGCGCCGGCTGGGGAGAAGATACGCAGTATTTT. The J gene is TRBJ2-3, the V gene TRBV10-3; D is possibly TRBD2 (5 bases). The V gene lost 5 bases and the J gene lost 5 bases, with 20 bases spanning the gap. The CDR3 loop spans 16 amino acids. CDR1 and CDR2 from the germline V gene are ENHRY and SYGVKD.

The chain employs TRBV20-1 and TRBJ2-1; 11 nucleotides align to TRBD2. Germline V gene sequence: CDR1 DFQATT, CDR2 SNEGSKA (reference sequence). V lost 2 bases and J lost 7; bases outside the gene matches: 22. The CDR3 has 20 residues. Written as DNA, the CDR3 is TGCAGTGCTAGATTCTATCATAGCGGGGGGGGAACTAAGGTTGAGAATGAGCAGTTCTTC. It translates to CSARFYHSGGGTKVENEQFF.

This clonotype was counted many times. One junction end does not reproduce the germline sequence, and a read error may be involved. The CDR3 DNA is TGCGCCAGTAAGGGATCTGGGGCCAACGTCCTGACTTTC. This codes for CASKGSGANVLTF. This chain connects TRBV6-2 or TRBV6-3 to TRBJ2-6; D gene ambiguous. The CDR3 sequence is 13 residues long. Per the germline V gene, CDR1 is MNHEY and CDR2 is SVGEGT.

This chain connects TRBV5-1 to TRBJ2-5; TRBD1 aligns across 9 bases. V dropped 0 bases and J dropped 4; count of bases not matched to a gene: 10. Germline V gene data show CDR1 as SGHRS and CDR2 as YFSETQ. The CDR3 totals 17 residues. The CDR3 DNA reads as TGCGCCAGCAGCTTGGATATGAGAACAGGGGGCCGAGAGACCCAGTACTTC. Protein product: CASSLDMRTGGRETQYF.

The J gene is TRBJ1-4, the V gene TRBV7-2; a weak D match, TRBD1 (6 bases). This CDR3 has 15 amino acids. Germline V gene data show CDR1 as SGHTA and CDR2 as FQGNSA. V was cut by 8 bases and J by 7 bases, with 20 bases left in between. The CDR3 sequence is CASLTQGGSSEKLFF. The CDR3 nucleotides are TGTGCCAGCCTAACACAGGGAGGTTCGAGTGAAAAACTGTTTTTT.

V and J are TRBV3-1 and TRBJ1-1; 7 nucleotides match TRBD1. The CDR3 length is 15 residues. Germline V gives CDR1 LGHDT, CDR2 YNNKEL (reference sequence). V gave up 3 bases and J gave up 2 bases; unmatched junction bases: 6. Here the CDR3 DNA reads TGTGCCAGCAGCCATTTCAGGGGGGTAAACACTGAAGCTTTCTTT. Amino acid sequence: CASSHFRGVNTEAFF.

The chain carries TRBV15 and TRBJ1-5; possibly TRBD1 for D (5 bases). The V gene lost 1 base and the J gene lost 5 bases, with 9 bases spanning the gap. Germline loops: CDR1 LNHNV, CDR2 YYDKDF (reference sequence). This CDR3 comprises 14 residues. Written as DNA, the CDR3 is TGTGCCACCAGCAGAGGGGGGAGGGATCAGCCCCAGCATTTT. Its translation: CATSRGGRDQPQHF.

Only a few counts were recorded for this clonotype. The V call is TRBV29-1, the J call TRBJ1-2; D call uncertain. The CDR3 sequence is 15 residues long. Trimming shortened V by 3 bases and J by 2 bases, and 16 bases separated the two germline ends. The V gene's germline CDR1 is SQVTM and CDR2 ANQGSEA. The DNA of the CDR3 is TGCAGCGTTGATTTCGTGAGCCTAGGGAACTATGGCTACACCTTC. Translation: CSVDFVSLGNYGYTF.

This clonotype came up a few times. V and J are TRBV20-1 and TRBJ2-3; no clear D gene. The CDR3 runs 10 residues. The germline CDR1 and CDR2 sequences are DFQATT and SNEGSKA (reference sequence). V was trimmed by 5 bases and J by 9 bases, leaving 9 bases between them. The CDR3 nucleotides are TGCAGTGCTGACCCCGAGACGCAGTATTTT. This encodes CSADPETQYF.

This clonotype came up a few times. J is TRBJ2-1 and V is TRBV7-6; 12 bases align to TRBD2. CDR3 length: 14 residues. The germline CDR1 and CDR2 sequences are SGHVS and FNYEAQ. The trim removed 5 bases at V and 9 bases at J, leaving 5 bases unmatched. The CDR3 DNA reads as TGTGCCAGCAGCGCAACGACTAGCGGGGGTGAGCAGTTCTTC. Translated: CASSATTSGGEQFF.

V is TRBV12-3 or TRBV12-4 and J is TRBJ1-5; D might be TRBD1 (6 bases). The length of the CDR3 is 15 residues. Trimming left V 6 bases short and J 0 bases short, with 12 bases between. The CDR3 bases are TGTGCCAGCAGGGGGGGCGTCGGTAGCAATCAGCCCCAGCATTTT. This sequence encodes CASRGGVGSNQPQHF.

V and J are TRBV3-1 and TRBJ1-1, with TRBD1 matching over 7 bases. The CDR3 spans 14 residues. Per germline, CDR1 LGHDT and CDR2 YNNKEL (reference sequence). Unmatched junction bases numbered 11, after V lost 2 bases and J lost 11 bases. CDR3 DNA: TGTGCCAGCAGCCAAACTCGGAGGGGGCGGTCGGCTTTCTTT. Its translation is CASSQTRRGRSAFF. The full variable domain, rest sourced from reference TRBV3-1 and TRBJ1-1, is DTAVSQTPKYLVTQMGNDKSIKCEQNLGHDTMYWYKQDSKKFLKIMFSYNNKELIINETVPNRFSPKSPDKAHLNLHINSLELGDSAVYFCASSQTRRGRSAFFGQGTRLTVV.

Turning to this clonotype: Sequence at one end of the junction differs from germline and may be a read error. The V and J genes are TRBV20-1 and TRBJ2-1, with 9 bases identical to TRBD2. The germline V gene has CDR1 DFQATT and CDR2 SNEGSKA (reference sequence). There are 15 residues in the CDR3. CDR3 sequence reads: CRASMAGGPSHEQFF. For the CDR3, the DNA is TGCAGGGCTAGCATGGCGGGGGGGCCTAGCCATGAGCAGTTCTTC.

This chain uses TRBV14 with TRBJ2-5, with 15 bases lining up with TRBD2. V lost 0 bases, J lost 2 bases, and 7 bases stayed unmatched. Germline-derived CDR1 and CDR2 are SGHDN and FVKESK. The CDR3 length is 19 residues. The CDR3 DNA is TGTGCCAGCAGCCAAGAACTCGGGACTAGCGGGGGGCGTCAAGAGACCCAGTACTTC. It encodes CASSQELGTSGGRQETQYF.

In its sample, this clonotype was seen a few times. One end of the junction fails to match germline, which may point to a read error. V is TRBV5-1 and J is TRBJ2-1, with 15 bases lining up with TRBD2. Germline V gene data show CDR1 as SGHRS and CDR2 as YFSETQ. The CDR3 runs to 16 residues. This CDR3 is CASSRGLAGGHNEQFF. CDR3 nucleotide sequence: TGTGCCAGCAGCAGAGGACTAGCGGGGGGGCACAATGAGCAGTTCTTC.

The V call is TRBV20-1, the J call TRBJ1-1; unclear D gene. This CDR3 has 15 residues. V was pared by 0 bases and J by 3 bases, with 14 bases between. Germline CDR1 reads DFQATT; CDR2 reads SNEGSKA (reference sequence). The CDR3 region has the DNA TGCAGTGCTAGAGATATCGAGGGATTGGACACTGAAGCTTTCTTT. Translation: CSARDIEGLDTEAFF.

This clonotype occurred once. V gene TRBV13 combines with J gene TRBJ2-1; 9 bases match TRBD1. The junction had 11 bases not matched to a gene; V was cut back by 5 bases and J by 6 bases. Germline loops: CDR1 PRHDT, CDR2 FYEKMQ (reference sequence). The CDR3 consists of 16 residues. The CDR3 DNA reads TGTGCCAGCAGCCCGGGGGACAGGGTTCGCTGCAATGAGCAGTTCTTC. Its protein product is CASSPGDRVRCNEQFF.

CDR3 sequence: CASSFQRGADTQYF. The CDR3 DNA sequence: TGTGCCAGCAGCTTTCAGCGGGGCGCAGATACGCAGTATTTT. V usage is TRBV7-2 and J usage is TRBJ2-3; TRBD2 agrees at 7 bases. The CDR3 sequence is 14 residues long. The germline V gene encodes CDR1 SGHTA and CDR2 FQGNSA. The ends lost 3 bases at V and 4 bases at J; junction bases unmatched: 4.

The chain links TRBV20-1 to TRBJ2-3; no clear D. This CDR3 region has 12 residues. Germline loops: CDR1 DFQATT, CDR2 SNEGSKA (reference sequence). The V gene lost 4 bases and the J gene lost 4 bases, with 9 bases spanning the gap. The CDR3 is CSAKFAADTQYF. For the CDR3, the DNA is TGCAGTGCTAAGTTCGCGGCAGATACGCAGTATTTT.

This clonotype was observed a few times. CDR3 sequence reads: CASRLGRTTDTQYF. In DNA, the CDR3 is TGTGCCAGCAGGTTAGGGAGAACCACAGATACGCAGTATTTT. The chain recombines TRBV6-5 with TRBJ2-3, with D maybe TRBD2 (5 bases). The V end was cut by 6 bases, the J end by 2 bases, with 12 bases between. The CDR3 runs 14 residues. The germline V gene encodes CDR1 MNHEY and CDR2 SVGAGI.

V usage is TRBV5-1 and J usage is TRBJ2-7, with 7 bases lining up with TRBD2. The CDR3 consists of 15 residues. Germline CDR1 SGHRS, CDR2 YFSETQ. The V segment lost 0 bases and the J segment 7 bases; nucleotides outside the gene matches: 10. CDR3 coding DNA: TGCGCCAGCAGCTTGGGGGACTACATTTACAATGAGCAGTACTTC. This translates into CASSLGDYIYNEQYF.

V is TRBV5-6 and J is TRBJ2-3, with 10 bases fitting TRBD1. The J segment lost 4 bases and the V segment lost 4 bases, leaving 6 bases of the junction unmatched. The V gene's germline CDR1 is SGHDT and CDR2 YYEEEE. The CDR3 consists of 15 residues. The CDR3 is CASSHDRGPADTQYF. CDR3 DNA: TGTGCCAGCAGCCACGACAGGGGGCCGGCAGATACGCAGTATTTT.

The chain carries TRBV2 and TRBJ2-5; 7 bases align to TRBD2. The CDR3 runs 13 residues. Germline values: CDR1 SNHLY, CDR2 FYNNEI. J lost 7 bases, V lost 7 bases, and 9 bases had no gene match. The CDR3 DNA reads as TGTGCCAGCACGGCGGGGGAGGGAGGGACCCAGTACTTC. Translated, it gives CASTAGEGGTQYF.

Turning to this clonotype: At one of its ends the junction is not consistent with the germline gene, which may arise from a read error. V usage is TRBV5-1 and J usage is TRBJ1-2, with D perhaps TRBD1 (6 bases). The CDR3 length is 15 residues. Looked up from germline, CDR1 is SGHRS and CDR2 is YFSETQ. This CDR3 is CASSWRGGANYGYTF. The CDR3 DNA reads TGCGCCAGCAGCTGGAGAGGGGGAGCTAACTACGGCTACACCTTC.

This clonotype was observed a few times. The chain carries TRBV3-1 and TRBJ2-4; a possible D gene is TRBD1 (6 bases). The CDR3 consists of 12 residues. The germline gives CDR1 LGHDT, CDR2 YNNKEL (reference sequence). V was trimmed by 8 bases and J by 4 bases, leaving 9 bases between them. The CDR3 reads CASGQTKNIQYF. CDR3 sequence (DNA): TGTGCCAGCGGACAGACGAAAAACATTCAGTACTTC.